This passage covers 7 T cell receptor beta chains from one sample sequenced in a study of T cell responses to AZD1222 COVID-19 vaccine. Using immunoSEQ multiplex PCR, the repertoire was profiled, and TCRdb retains in-frame clones only, with some absent. Seen here are 70,000 to 95,000 clones, 88% observed once, and the top ten hold about 7%. Sequencing used peripheral blood, obtained 28 days after the second AZD1222 dose. The receptors originated from an adult who received the AZD1222 COVID-19 vaccine.

This sequence joins TRBV7-9 and TRBJ1-5; no clear D gene. Germline CDR1 reads SEHNR; CDR2 reads FQNEAQ (reference sequence). Trimming stripped 2 bases from V and 6 bases from J, with 8 bases between. The CDR3 consists of 13 residues. The CDR3 sequence is CASSLLGPQPQHF. DNA for the CDR3: TGTGCCAGCAGCTTATTGGGTCCTCAGCCCCAGCATTTT.

This chain uses TRBV18 with TRBJ2-7, with TRBD1 identical over 8 bases. V gave up 4 bases and J gave up 6 bases; unmatched junction bases: 2. This CDR3 is 12 amino acids long. Per germline, CDR1 KGHSH and CDR2 LQKENI. The CDR3: CASSRQGPEQYF. CDR3 nucleotide sequence: TGTGCCAGCTCACGACAGGGGCCCGAGCAGTACTTC. Looking up the rest from reference TRBV18 and TRBJ2-7 gives the full variable domain: NAGVMQNPRHLVRRRGQEARLRCSPMKGHSHVYWYRQLPEEGLKFMVYLQKENIIDESGMPKERFSAEFPKEGPSILRIQQVVRGDSAAYFCASSRQGPEQYFGPGTRLTVT.

The rearrangement uses TRBV3-1 (or the pseudogene TRBV3-2) and TRBJ1-1; no clear D. The CDR3 loop spans 14 amino acids. Germline CDR1 is LGHDT and CDR2 is YNNKEL (reference sequence). V shed 4 bases and J shed 1 base, with 10 bases lying between them. CDR3 in amino acids: CASSPLHRNTEAFF. Here the CDR3 DNA reads TGTGCCAGCAGCCCCCTACATCGGAACACTGAAGCTTTCTTT.

The chain recombines TRBV7-9 with TRBJ1-4, with D hard to call. V dropped 1 base and J dropped 3 bases, with 6 bases sitting between them. The CDR3 length is 14 residues. Germline V CDR1 and CDR2: SEHNR, FQNEAQ (reference sequence). Written as DNA, the CDR3 is TGTGCCAGCAGCTTAGGGGTAGCTAATGAAAAACTGTTTTTT. Amino acids: CASSLGVANEKLFF.

The CDR3 here is CASRPDRASTEAFF. In nucleotides, the CDR3 is TGTGCCAGCAGGCCTGACAGGGCCAGCACTGAAGCTTTCTTT. The V call is TRBV6-1, the J call TRBJ1-1; 7 bases map to TRBD1. The length of the CDR3 is 14 residues. The V gene end was trimmed by 6 bases and the J gene end by 4 bases; junction bases not matched to a gene: 8. The germline V gene encodes CDR1 MNHNS and CDR2 SASEGT.

This clone has a handful of counts. The chain joins TRBV6-2 or TRBV6-3 to TRBJ2-7; 13 bases agree with TRBD2. The CDR3 loop spans 15 amino acids. The V and J ends lost 2 bases and 2 bases, in that order; junction bases with no gene match: 0. Germline values: CDR1 MNHEY, CDR2 SVGEGT. The CDR3 DNA reads TGTGCCAGCAGTTACGGACTAGCGGGAGCCTACGAGCAGTACTTC. Translation: CASSYGLAGAYEQYF.

Only one count was recorded for this clone. The chain links TRBV15 to TRBJ1-1, with 7 bases fitting TRBD1. After removal of 8 bases from V and 1 base from J, the junction contained 10 bases not matched to a gene. CDR3 size: 15 residues. Germline CDR1 is LNHNV and CDR2 is YYDKDF (reference sequence). The CDR3 protein is CATSKTGDANTEAFF. DNA of the CDR3: TGTGCCACCTCCAAAACAGGGGACGCGAACACTGAAGCTTTCTTT. The whole variable domain, filled in from reference TRBV15 and TRBJ1-1, reads DAMVIQNPRYQVTQFGKPVTLSCSQTLNHNVMYWYQQKSSQAPKLLFHYYDKDFNNEADTPDNFQSRRPNTSFCFLDIRSPGLGDTAMYLCATSKTGDANTEAFFGQGTRLTVV.